These 14 T cell receptor beta chains were sequenced from one sample in a study of tumor-infiltrating lymphocytes in primary liver carcinoma. For each extraction, RNA and DNA were obtained together from 20-30 mg of unsorted bulk tissue. A primer matching the constant region was used to make TCR beta cDNA from approximately 520 ng of total RNA. Investigators got TCR beta libraries out of three nested multiplex PCR rounds, done with slightly modified ARM-PCR. It was with TRBV1-TRBV30 forward primers and a C-beta reverse primer that the first two PCR rounds were run, at around 9 cycles each. TCRdb re-derived calls from the multiplex PCR reads in MiXCR, one entry per CDR3 protein. This sample carries approximately 110,000 distinct CDR3 sequences, roughly 80% of them seen once, and the ten largest clones take under 25%. Material for sequencing was liver tumor tissue from sampling region 3. The subset was: tumor region T3, left-lateral pole. The source of these receptors is a man aged 35-49 years with primary liver carcinoma and hepatitis B virus infection.

Note on this clonotype: With a much larger clone just one base away, this may be a read error. CDR3 sequence reads: CASSGRGFVASF. CDR3 nucleotide sequence: TGTGCCAGCAGCGGACGGGGGTTCGTAGCTTCCTTT. The gene calls are TRBV28 and TRBJ1-1, with D tentatively TRBD1 (5 bases). Germline-derived CDR1 and CDR2 are MDHEN and SYDVKM. The CDR3 has 12 amino acids.

V usage is TRBV11-3 and J usage is TRBJ2-1; TRBD2 agrees at 7 bases. J was trimmed by 10 bases and V by 8 bases; bases with no gene match: 8. The CDR3 sequence is 12 residues long. The germline V gene encodes CDR1 SGHNT and CDR2 YENEEA. The CDR3 bases are TGTGCCAGCTCGGGAGGTAGCTGGGAGCAGTTCTTC. Protein sequence: CASSGGSWEQFF.

Worth noting for this clonotype: An end of the junction does not agree with germline; a read error may underlie this. This chain connects TRBV29-1 to TRBJ2-7; 8 positions agree with TRBD2. Germline values: CDR1 SQVTM, CDR2 ANQGSEA. This CDR3 has 12 amino acids. The CDR3 spells CSSLTSDHEKYF. The CDR3 nucleotides are TGCAGTTCCCTGACTAGCGACCACGAGAAGTACTTC.

Turning to this clonotype: The junction does not match germline at one end; this may be a read error. The chain has TRBV6-1 and TRBJ2-3, with TRBD1 as a possible D gene (5 bases). This CDR3 region has 15 residues. Germline CDR1 reads MNHNS; CDR2 reads SASEGT. In DNA, the CDR3 is TGTACCAGTAGTTCCAGAGGTACTGGGGCCGATACGCAGTATTTT. As protein: CTSSSRGTGADTQYF.

The genes are TRBV4-3 and TRBJ2-1; D is ambiguous. There are 16 residues in the CDR3. CDR1 is LGHNA and CDR2 is YSLEER in the germline V gene. The V end lost 4 bases, the J end lost 3 bases, and 16 bases lay between the germline ends. The CDR3 reads CASSRDRGSCYNEQFF. The CDR3 DNA sequence: TGCGCCAGCAGCCGAGATAGAGGTAGCTGCTACAATGAGCAGTTCTTC.

A remark on this clonotype: A much larger clone differs from this one at a single base, so this may be a read error. The rearrangement uses TRBV2 and TRBJ2-7; no clear D. The length of the CDR3 is 12 residues. Germline CDR1 and CDR2: SNHLY and FYNNEI. CDR3 sequence (DNA): TGTACCAGCAACGGCGTCTCCTACGAGCAGTACTTC. As protein: CTSNGVSYEQYF.

Comments on this clonotype: One junction end does not reproduce the germline sequence, and a read error may be involved. The rearrangement joins TRBV5-4 to TRBJ1-6; D uncertain. The CDR3 has 15 residues. Germline CDR1 and CDR2: SGHNT and YYREEE (reference sequence). The CDR3 DNA reads as TGTGCCAGCAGCTTGGTCCGGGGTGAGAATTCACTCCTCCACTTT. Translating it yields CASSLVRGENSLLHF. Drawing the rest from reference TRBV5-4 and TRBJ1-6, the complete variable domain is ETGVTQSPTHLIKTRGQQVTLRCSSQSGHNTVSWYQQALGQGPQFIFQYYREEENGRGNFPPRFSGLQFPNYSSELNVNALELDDSALYLCASSLVRGENSLLHFGNGTRLTVT.

As to this clonotype: Here the CDR3 omits its conserved ending phenylalanine or tryptophan, so a read error is the likely source. This chain links TRBV6-5 with TRBJ2-7; a possible D gene is TRBD1 (5 bases). The CDR3 loop spans 15 amino acids. The germline gives CDR1 MNHEY, CDR2 SVGAGI. DNA of the CDR3: TGTGTCAGCAGTTACTCGCCCCAGGGTGGCTACGACCAGTACTCC. It specifies CVSSYSPQGGYDQYS.

This clonotype was recorded only once. The junction departs from the called germline gene at one end, perhaps through a read error. The CDR3 coding sequence is TGCAGCATTGCGGGCGGGTCGACTAGCGGAAACCTCTACGAGCGGTACTTC. Its protein product is CSIAGGSTSGNLYERYF. This chain links TRBV29-1 with TRBJ2-7; 9 positions agree with TRBD2. The CDR3 has 17 amino acids. From germline, CDR1 is SQVTM and CDR2 ANQGSEA.

Note on this clonotype: Germline is not matched at one junction end, which may reflect a read error. The gene calls are TRBV6-6 and TRBJ1-4, with D maybe TRBD1 (6 bases). The CDR3 spans 14 residues. Germline CDR1 and CDR2: MNHNY and SVGAGI (reference sequence). The chain's CDR3 is CTSSYGGDNGKLFF. The CDR3 DNA is TGTACCAGCAGTTACGGGGGCGATAATGGAAAACTGTTTTTT.

In regard to this clonotype: This CDR3 fails to terminate in the conserved phenylalanine or tryptophan, so it likely reflects a read error. The DNA is left out, because the CDR3 cannot be placed on it with certainty; the CDR3 is given as TCRdb lists it. The gene calls are TRBV11-1 and TRBJ1-6; TRBD1, the table's D call, lacks a check against the DNA. The CDR3 adds up to 13 amino acids, both ends counted. Germline V gene data show CDR1 as SGHAT and CDR2 as FQDESV (reference sequence). The CDR3 region is CASSRTLVSPLHY.

On this clonotype itself: It is unclear where the CDR3 begins or ends on the DNA, so no DNA is shown, and the CDR3 is as TCRdb lists it. CDR3 loop: CASSELSRFFDRVGSGANVLAF. The chain links TRBV6-1 to TRBJ2-6; the D segment call TRBD1 is taken from the table without a DNA check. Inclusive of both ends, the CDR3 amounts to 22 amino acids. Per germline, CDR1 MNHNS and CDR2 SASEGT.

Notes on this clonotype: No conserved phenylalanine or tryptophan ends this CDR3, so it is likely a read error. The chain employs TRBV11-2 and TRBJ2-7; no clear D gene. Germline-derived CDR1 and CDR2 are SGHAT and FQNNGV. The CDR3 spans 13 residues. V lost 5 bases to trimming and J lost 3 bases, with 11 bases between them. The CDR3 region is CASSIGQFYEQYS. In DNA form, the CDR3 reads TGTGCCAGCAGCATTGGCCAGTTCTACGAGCAGTACTCC.

This clonotype showed up just once. With a much larger clone just one base away, this may be a read error. The J gene is TRBJ2-7, the V gene TRBV28; unclear D gene. CDR1 and CDR2 from the germline V gene are MDHEN and SYDVKM. The CDR3 extends over 16 amino acids. Deletions cut 7 bases from V and 6 bases from J, with 25 bases between. CDR3 sequence reads: CASTYGVQQSPVEQYF. The CDR3 bases are TGTGCCAGCACCTACGGCGTGCAGCAATCACCAGTCGAGCAGTACTTC.